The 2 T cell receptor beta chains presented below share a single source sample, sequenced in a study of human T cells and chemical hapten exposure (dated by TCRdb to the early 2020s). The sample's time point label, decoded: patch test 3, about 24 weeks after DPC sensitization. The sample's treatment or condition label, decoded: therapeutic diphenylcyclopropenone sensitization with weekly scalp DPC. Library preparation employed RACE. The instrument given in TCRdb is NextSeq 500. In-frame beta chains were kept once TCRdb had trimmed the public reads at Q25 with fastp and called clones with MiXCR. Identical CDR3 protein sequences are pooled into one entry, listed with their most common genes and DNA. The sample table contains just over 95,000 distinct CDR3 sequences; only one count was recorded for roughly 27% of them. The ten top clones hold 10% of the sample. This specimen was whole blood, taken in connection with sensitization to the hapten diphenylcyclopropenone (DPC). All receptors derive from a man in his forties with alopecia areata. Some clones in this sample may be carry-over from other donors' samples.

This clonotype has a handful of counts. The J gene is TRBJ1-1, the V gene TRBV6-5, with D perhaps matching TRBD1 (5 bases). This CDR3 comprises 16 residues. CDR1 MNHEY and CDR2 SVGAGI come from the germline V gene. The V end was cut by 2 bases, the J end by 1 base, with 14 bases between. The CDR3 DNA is TGTGCCAGCAGTTACGGGGCAGGGAGGTGGAACACTGAAGCTTTCTTT. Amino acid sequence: CASSYGAGRWNTEAFF.

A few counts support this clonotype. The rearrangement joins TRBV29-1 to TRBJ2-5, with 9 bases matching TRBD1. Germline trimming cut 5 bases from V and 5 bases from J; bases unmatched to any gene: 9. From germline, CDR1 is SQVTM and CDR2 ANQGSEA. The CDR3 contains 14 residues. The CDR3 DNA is TGCAGCGTTTCCTCGGGACAGGGTGGGGAGACCCAGTACTTC. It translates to CSVSSGQGGETQYF.